The TCR beta chain described here comes from a study of blood T cell repertoires in COVID-19. Study summary: T cells, B-cell-depleted T cells, or PBMCs provided the cDNA or gDNA that served as material.

Germline V gene data show CDR1 as SGHTA and CDR2 as FQGTGA. V gave up 4 bases and J gave up 4 bases; unmatched junction bases: 9. The CDR3 spans 17 residues. All enrollees were roughly 18 to 95 years old and from 24 US areas. For recovered donors of Cohort 3, there were two negative PCRs, clearance, or symptom resolution. Assay: immunoSEQ multiplex PCR; the TCRdb copy retains only in-frame clones and omits some. The sample contains a few hundred thousand clones, 88% of which appear only once. The clonotype comes from a woman between 50 and 59 years old who had recovered from COVID-19. Sequences were obtained from PBMCs or T cells enriched from blood (not recorded which). The chain is built from TRBV7-3 and TRBJ2-2; 10 bases map to TRBD2. The CDR3 region is CASSSLGASGSTGELFF. DNA of the CDR3: TGTGCCAGCAGCTCTCTGGGGGCTAGCGGGAGCACCGGGGAGCTGTTTTTT.